The clone carrying this T cell receptor beta chain was observed a few times. What it binds is unknown. This sample is part of a study of PD-1 blockade in mismatch repair-deficient tumors. Across the whole study: All were previously treated, progressing patients with eleven to twelve mismatch repair-deficient cancer types.

Regarding the study as a whole: Tumor-resident clones, often undetectable pretreatment in blood, expanded then contracted after pembrolizumab.

Every patient had mismatch repair deficiency by PCR or immunohistochemistry. TCRs were sequenced from a few patients responding to pembrolizumab. The assay was immunoSEQ multiplex PCR, and TCRdb's table has in-frame clones only and misses some. The sample shows about 100,000 clones, about 79% of them seen only once. Trimming took 4 bases from V and 7 from J, leaving 14 bases between them. The CDR3 runs to 13 residues. The germline gives CDR1 SGHRS, CDR2 YFSETQ. The source was peripheral blood, collected less than 37 weeks after starting pembrolizumab. The clonotype was recovered from an adult with mismatch repair-deficient cancer. The chain has TRBV5-1 and TRBJ1-1; weak D call: TRBD1 (5 bases). CDR3 coding DNA: TGCGCCAGCAGCCCCGGGACTGCTGTTGAAGCTTTCTTT. This encodes CASSPGTAVEAFF.